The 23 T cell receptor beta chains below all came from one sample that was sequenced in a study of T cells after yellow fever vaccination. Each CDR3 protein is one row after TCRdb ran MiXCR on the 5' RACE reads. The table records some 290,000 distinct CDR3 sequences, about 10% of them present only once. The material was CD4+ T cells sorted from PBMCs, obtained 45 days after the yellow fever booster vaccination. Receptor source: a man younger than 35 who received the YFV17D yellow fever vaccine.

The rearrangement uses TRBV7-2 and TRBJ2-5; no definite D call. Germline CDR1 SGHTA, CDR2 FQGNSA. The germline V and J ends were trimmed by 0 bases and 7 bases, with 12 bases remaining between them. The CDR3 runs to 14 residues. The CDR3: CASSLARQLGTQYF. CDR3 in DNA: TGTGCCAGCAGCTTAGCCCGGCAGCTTGGGACCCAGTACTTC.

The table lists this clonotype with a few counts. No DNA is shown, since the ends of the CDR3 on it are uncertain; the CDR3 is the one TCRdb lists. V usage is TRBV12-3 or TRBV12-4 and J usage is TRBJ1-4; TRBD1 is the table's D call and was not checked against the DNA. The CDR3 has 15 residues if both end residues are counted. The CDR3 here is CASSFGPGLMEKLFF.

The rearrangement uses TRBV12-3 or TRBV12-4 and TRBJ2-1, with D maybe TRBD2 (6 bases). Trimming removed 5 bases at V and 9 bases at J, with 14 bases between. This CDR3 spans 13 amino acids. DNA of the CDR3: TGTGCCAGCAGTCCCCGCCGGGACTTTGAGCAGTTCTTC. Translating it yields CASSPRRDFEQFF.

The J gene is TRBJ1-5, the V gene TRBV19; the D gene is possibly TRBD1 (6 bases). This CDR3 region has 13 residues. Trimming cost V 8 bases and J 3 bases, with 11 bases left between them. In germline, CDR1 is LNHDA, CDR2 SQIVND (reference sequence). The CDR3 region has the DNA TGTGCCAGTTCCGGACAGAACAATCAGCCCCAGCATTTT. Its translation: CASSGQNNQPQHF.

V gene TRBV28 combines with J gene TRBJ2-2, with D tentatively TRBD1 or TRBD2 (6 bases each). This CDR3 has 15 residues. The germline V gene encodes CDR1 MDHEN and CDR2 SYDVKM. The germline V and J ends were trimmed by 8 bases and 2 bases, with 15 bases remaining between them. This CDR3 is CASVLGGHNTGELFF. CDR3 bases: TGTGCCAGCGTTTTAGGGGGGCATAACACCGGGGAGCTGTTTTTT.

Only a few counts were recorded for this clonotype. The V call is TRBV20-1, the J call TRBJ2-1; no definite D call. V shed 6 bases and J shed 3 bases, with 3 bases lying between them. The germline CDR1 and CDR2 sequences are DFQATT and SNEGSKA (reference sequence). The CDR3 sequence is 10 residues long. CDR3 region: CSARYNEQFF. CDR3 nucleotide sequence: TGCAGTGCCCGCTACAATGAGCAGTTCTTC.

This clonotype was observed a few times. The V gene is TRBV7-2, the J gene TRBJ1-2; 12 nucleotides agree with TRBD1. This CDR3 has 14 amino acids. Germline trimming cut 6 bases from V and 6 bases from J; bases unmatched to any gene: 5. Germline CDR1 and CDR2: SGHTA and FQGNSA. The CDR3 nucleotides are TGTGCCAGCAGACGGGACAGGGGGCCAAATGGCTACACCTTC. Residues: CASRRDRGPNGYTF. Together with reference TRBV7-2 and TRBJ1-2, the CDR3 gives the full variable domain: GAGVSQSPSNKVTEKGKDVELRCDPISGHTALYWYRQSLGQGLEFLIYFQGNSAPDKSGLPSDRFSAERTGGSVSTLTIQRTQQEDSAVYLCASRRDRGPNGYTFGSGTRLTVV.

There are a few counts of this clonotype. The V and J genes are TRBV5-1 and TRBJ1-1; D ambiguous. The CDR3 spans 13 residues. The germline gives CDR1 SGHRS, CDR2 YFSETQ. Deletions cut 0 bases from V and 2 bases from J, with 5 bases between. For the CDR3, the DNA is TGCGCCAGCAGCTTGGACTTTAACACTGAAGCTTTCTTT. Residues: CASSLDFNTEAFF.

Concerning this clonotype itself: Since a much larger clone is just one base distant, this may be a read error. CDR3 sequence (DNA): TGCGCCAGCAGCCAAGACGGGCACACAGATACGCAGTATTTT. It specifies CASSQDGHTDTQYF. This chain uses TRBV4-3 with TRBJ2-3; D remains ambiguous. The germline gives CDR1 LGHNA, CDR2 YSLEER. The CDR3 runs 14 residues. V was shortened by 0 bases and J by 2 bases, with 6 bases between the two germline ends.

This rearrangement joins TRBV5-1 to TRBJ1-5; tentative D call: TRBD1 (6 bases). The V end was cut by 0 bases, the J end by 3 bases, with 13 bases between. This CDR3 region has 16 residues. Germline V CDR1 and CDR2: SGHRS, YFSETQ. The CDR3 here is CASSLGIQGPNQPQHF. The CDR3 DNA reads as TGCGCCAGCAGCTTGGGGATACAGGGACCCAATCAGCCCCAGCATTTT. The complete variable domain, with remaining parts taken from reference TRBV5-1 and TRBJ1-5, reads KAGVTQTPRYLIKTRGQQVTLSCSPISGHRSVSWYQQTPGQGLQFLFEYFSETQRNKGNFPGRFSGRQFSNSRSEMNVSTLELGDSALYLCASSLGIQGPNQPQHFGDGTRLSIL.

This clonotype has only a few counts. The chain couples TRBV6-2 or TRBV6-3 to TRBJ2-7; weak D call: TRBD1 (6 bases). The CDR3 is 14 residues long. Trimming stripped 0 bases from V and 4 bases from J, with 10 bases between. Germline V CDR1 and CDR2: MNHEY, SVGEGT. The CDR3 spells CASSYSSRGYEQYF. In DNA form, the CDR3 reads TGTGCCAGCAGTTACTCCAGCAGGGGTTACGAGCAGTACTTC.

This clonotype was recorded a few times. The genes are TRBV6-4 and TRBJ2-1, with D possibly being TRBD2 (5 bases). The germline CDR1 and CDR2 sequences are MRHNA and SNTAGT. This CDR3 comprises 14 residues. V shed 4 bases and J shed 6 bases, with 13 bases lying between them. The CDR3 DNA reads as TGTGCCAGCAGTGTCTCAGCTAGCACCAATGAGCAGTTCTTC. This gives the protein CASSVSASTNEQFF.

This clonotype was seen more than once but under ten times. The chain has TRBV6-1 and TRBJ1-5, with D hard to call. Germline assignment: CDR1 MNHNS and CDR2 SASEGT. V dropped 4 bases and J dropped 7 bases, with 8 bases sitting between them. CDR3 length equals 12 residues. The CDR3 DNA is TGTGCCAGCAGTGGTTTGGAGCAGCCCCAGCATTTT. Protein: CASSGLEQPQHF.

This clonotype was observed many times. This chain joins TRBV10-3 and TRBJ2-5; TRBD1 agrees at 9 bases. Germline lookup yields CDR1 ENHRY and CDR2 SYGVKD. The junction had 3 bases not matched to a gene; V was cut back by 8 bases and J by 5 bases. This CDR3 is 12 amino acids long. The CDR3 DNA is TGTGCCATCGGGACAGGGAAGGAGACCCAGTACTTC. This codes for CAIGTGKETQYF.

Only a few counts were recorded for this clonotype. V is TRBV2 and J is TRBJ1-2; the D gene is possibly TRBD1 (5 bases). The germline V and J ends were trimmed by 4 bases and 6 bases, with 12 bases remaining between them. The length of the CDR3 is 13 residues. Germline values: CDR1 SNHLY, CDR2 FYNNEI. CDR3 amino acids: CASSGQPGHGYTF. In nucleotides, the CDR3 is TGTGCCAGCAGTGGACAGCCTGGGCATGGCTACACCTTC.

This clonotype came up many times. The CDR3 spells CASSQRQYNSPLHF. CDR3 bases: TGTGCCAGCAGCCAGAGACAGTATAATTCACCCCTCCACTTT. The chain uses TRBV3-1 and TRBJ1-6, with D possibly matching TRBD1 (5 bases). V was pared by 3 bases and J by 4 bases, with 7 bases between. There are 14 residues in the CDR3. Germline loops: CDR1 LGHDT, CDR2 YNNKEL (reference sequence). Supplemented by reference TRBV3-1 and TRBJ1-6, the full variable domain reads DTAVSQTPKYLVTQMGNDKSIKCEQNLGHDTMYWYKQDSKKFLKIMFSYNNKELIINETVPNRFSPKSPDKAHLNLHINSLELGDSAVYFCASSQRQYNSPLHFGNGTRLTVT.

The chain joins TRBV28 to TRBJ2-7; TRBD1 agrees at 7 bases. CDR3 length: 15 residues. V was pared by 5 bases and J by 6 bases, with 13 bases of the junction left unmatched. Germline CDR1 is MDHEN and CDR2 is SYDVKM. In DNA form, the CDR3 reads TGTGCCAGCAGTGGCCCCCGGACAGGCATCTTCGAGCAGTACGTC. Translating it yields CASSGPRTGIFEQYV.

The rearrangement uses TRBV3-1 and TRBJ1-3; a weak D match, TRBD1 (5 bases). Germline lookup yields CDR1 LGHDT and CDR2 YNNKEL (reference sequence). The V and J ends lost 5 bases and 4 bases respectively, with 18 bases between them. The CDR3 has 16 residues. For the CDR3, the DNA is TGTGCCAGCAGCGGCCCCGGGACCCGGCAGGGAAACACCATATATTTT. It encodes CASSGPGTRQGNTIYF.

The CDR3 DNA is TGCAGTGCGTATCCGGGAGAGGGGGACACCGGGGAGCTGTTTTTT. As protein: CSAYPGEGDTGELFF. This chain joins TRBV20-1 and TRBJ2-2; the D call may be TRBD1 or TRBD2 (6 bases each). V was pared by 6 bases and J by 3 bases, with 17 bases between. Germline V gives CDR1 DFQATT, CDR2 SNEGSKA (reference sequence). The CDR3 length is 15 residues.

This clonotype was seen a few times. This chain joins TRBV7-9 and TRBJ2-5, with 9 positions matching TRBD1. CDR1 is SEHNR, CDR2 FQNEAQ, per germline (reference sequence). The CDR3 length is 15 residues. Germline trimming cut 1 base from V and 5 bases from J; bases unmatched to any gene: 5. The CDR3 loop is CASSLDRGLQETQYF. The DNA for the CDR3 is TGTGCCAGCAGCTTAGACAGGGGGCTTCAGGAGACCCAGTACTTC.

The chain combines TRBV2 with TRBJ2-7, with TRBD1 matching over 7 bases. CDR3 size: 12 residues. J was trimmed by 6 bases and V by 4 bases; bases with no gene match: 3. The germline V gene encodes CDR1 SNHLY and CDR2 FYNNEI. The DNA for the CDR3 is TGTGCCAGCAGTGGAGGGACAGTCGAGCAGTACTTC. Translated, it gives CASSGGTVEQYF.

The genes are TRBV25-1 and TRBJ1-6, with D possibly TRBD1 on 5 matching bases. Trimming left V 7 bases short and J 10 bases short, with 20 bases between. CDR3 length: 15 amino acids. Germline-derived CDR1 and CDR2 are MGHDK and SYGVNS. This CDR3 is CASTPGVPGGSPLHF. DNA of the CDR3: TGTGCCAGCACCCCCGGGGTCCCTGGGGGATCACCCCTCCACTTT.

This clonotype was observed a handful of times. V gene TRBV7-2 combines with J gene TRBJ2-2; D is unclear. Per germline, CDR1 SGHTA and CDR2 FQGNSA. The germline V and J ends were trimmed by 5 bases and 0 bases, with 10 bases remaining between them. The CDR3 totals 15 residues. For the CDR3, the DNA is TGTGCCAGCAGCCGCGGACCCGCGAACACCGGGGAGCTGTTTTTT. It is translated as CASSRGPANTGELFF.